These T cell receptor beta chains were read from a single sample in a study of shared clonotypes between healthy human individuals. TCRdb's table, derived via immunoSEQ multiplex PCR, lists solely in-frame clones and lacks some. The table shows 660,000 or so clones, with around 96% occurring only once. Sequences were obtained from naive CD8+ T cells sorted from blood. These receptors were taken from a woman in her twenties or thirties in good health. Both conserved end residues are part of each CDR3. The order of the fields is D gene, J gene, clone size, V gene, CDR3 DNA, CDR3 protein. D genes are given only for firm matches. A row's size may be missing; if present it is once, few, many or a size class.

d_gene: -
j_gene: TRBJ2-1
abundance: once
v_gene: TRBV27
CDR3nt: TGTGTGAGCCAGGGTGGTCTGCCCTACAATGAGCAGTTCTTC
CDR3aa: CVSQGGLPYNEQFF

d_gene: -
j_gene: TRBJ1-5
abundance: -
v_gene: TRBV28
CDR3nt: TGTGCCAGCAGTATACTCCAGGGAAAGGGCAGCAATCAGCCCCAGCATTTT
CDR3aa: CASSILQGKGSNQPQHF

d_gene: TRBD2
j_gene: TRBJ2-1
abundance: once
v_gene: TRBV6-1
CDR3nt: TGTGCCAGCAGTCTAGCGGGAAACAATGAGCAGTTCTTC
CDR3aa: CASSLAGNNEQFF

d_gene: -
j_gene: TRBJ1-5
abundance: few
v_gene: TRBV27
CDR3nt: TGTGCCAGCAGTTTAAGTCGGCGTAATCAGCCCCAGCATTTT
CDR3aa: CASSLSRRNQPQHF

d_gene: -
j_gene: TRBJ2-7
abundance: -
v_gene: TRBV25-1
CDR3nt: TGTGCCAGCAGTGGAGACAGCTACGAGCAGTACTTC
CDR3aa: CASSGDSYEQYF

d_gene: -
j_gene: TRBJ1-3
abundance: -
v_gene: TRBV28
CDR3nt: TGTGCCAGCAGTTTATTGGAGGGTCTGGTGTGGGGAAACACCATATATTTT
CDR3aa: CASSLLEGLVWGNTIYF

d_gene: -
j_gene: TRBJ2-5
abundance: -
v_gene: TRBV16
CDR3nt: TGTGCCAGCAGCCGCTCTAGCGACCAAGAGACCCAGTACTTC
CDR3aa: CASSRSSDQETQYF

d_gene: -
j_gene: TRBJ2-1
abundance: -
v_gene: TRBV18
CDR3nt: TGTGCCAGCTCACCATTTGGCGAGACGGGGAATGAGCAGTTCTTC
CDR3aa: CASSPFGETGNEQFF

d_gene: -
j_gene: TRBJ1-3
abundance: -
v_gene: TRBV28
CDR3nt: TGTGCCAGCAGTGGGGACTCTAACTCTGGAAACACCATATATTTT
CDR3aa: CASSGDSNSGNTIYF

d_gene: TRBD2
j_gene: TRBJ2-1
abundance: once
v_gene: TRBV29-1
CDR3nt: TGCAGCGGGATGGGGGGACTAGCCGATTACAATGAGCAGTTCTTC
CDR3aa: CSGMGGLADYNEQFF

d_gene: -
j_gene: TRBJ2-2
abundance: -
v_gene: TRBV10-1
CDR3nt: TGCGCCAGCACGCCAGGGAACACCGGGGAGCTGTTTTTT
CDR3aa: CASTPGNTGELFF

d_gene: -
j_gene: TRBJ1-2
abundance: -
v_gene: TRBV6-5
CDR3nt: TGTGCCAGCAGTTACTCGACTGGATCCCTGGAGAGTGGCTACACCTTC
CDR3aa: CASSYSTGSLESGYTF

d_gene: -
j_gene: TRBJ2-3
abundance: -
v_gene: TRBV11-2
CDR3nt: TGTGCCAGCCGTTCGGGGGAGGGGGGCACAGATACGCAGTATTTT
CDR3aa: CASRSGEGGTDTQYF

d_gene: -
j_gene: TRBJ1-1
abundance: -
v_gene: TRBV29-1
CDR3nt: TGCAGCGTTGAAGGTGTTCGGGGTTTTACGAACACTGAAGCTTTCTTT
CDR3aa: CSVEGVRGFTNTEAFF

d_gene: -
j_gene: TRBJ2-4
abundance: -
v_gene: TRBV29-1
CDR3nt: TGCAGCGTAGCCCAGGGCGTCTTGTCCAAAAACATTCAGTACTTC
CDR3aa: CSVAQGVLSKNIQYF

d_gene: TRBD1
j_gene: TRBJ1-1
abundance: -
v_gene: TRBV29-1
CDR3nt: TGCAGCGCTTGGACAGGGAACCCTCTTGATGAAGCTTTCTTT
CDR3aa: CSAWTGNPLDEAFF

d_gene: -
j_gene: TRBJ1-3
abundance: -
v_gene: TRBV15
CDR3nt: TGTGCCACCAGCAGAGCGCGCTCTGGAAACACCATATATTTT
CDR3aa: CATSRARSGNTIYF

d_gene: TRBD2
j_gene: TRBJ2-1
abundance: -
v_gene: TRBV7-9
CDR3nt: TGTGCCAGCAGCCCAACCACTAGCGGCAATGAGCAGTTCTTC
CDR3aa: CASSPTTSGNEQFF

d_gene: TRBD2
j_gene: TRBJ2-1
abundance: -
v_gene: TRBV5-1
CDR3nt: TGCGCCAGCAGCTTGGTTGGGACTAGCGGGAGTGATGAGCAGTTCTTC
CDR3aa: CASSLVGTSGSDEQFF

d_gene: -
j_gene: TRBJ1-3
abundance: -
v_gene: TRBV4-1
CDR3nt: TGCGCCAGCAGCCAACTAACAGGGTTTGGAAACACCATATATTTT
CDR3aa: CASSQLTGFGNTIYF